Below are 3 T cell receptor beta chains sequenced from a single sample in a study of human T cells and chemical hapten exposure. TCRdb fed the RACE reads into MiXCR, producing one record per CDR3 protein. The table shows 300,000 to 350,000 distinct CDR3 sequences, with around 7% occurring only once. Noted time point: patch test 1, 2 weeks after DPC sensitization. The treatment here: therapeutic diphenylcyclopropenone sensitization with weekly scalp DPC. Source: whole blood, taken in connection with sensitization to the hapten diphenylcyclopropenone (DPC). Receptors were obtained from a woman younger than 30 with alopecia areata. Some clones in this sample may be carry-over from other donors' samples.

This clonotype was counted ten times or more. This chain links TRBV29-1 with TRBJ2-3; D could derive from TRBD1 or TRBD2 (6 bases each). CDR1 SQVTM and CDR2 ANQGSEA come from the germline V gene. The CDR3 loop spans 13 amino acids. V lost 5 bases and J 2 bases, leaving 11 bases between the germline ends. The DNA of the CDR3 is TGCAGCGTTACCTGGGGGGCCACAGATACGCAGTATTTT. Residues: CSVTWGATDTQYF.

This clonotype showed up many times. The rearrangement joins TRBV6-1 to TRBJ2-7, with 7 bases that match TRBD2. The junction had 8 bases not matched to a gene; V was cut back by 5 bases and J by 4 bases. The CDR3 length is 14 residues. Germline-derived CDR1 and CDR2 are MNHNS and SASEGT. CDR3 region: CASSLNQGGYEQYF. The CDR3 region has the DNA TGTGCCAGCAGTTTGAACCAGGGAGGGTACGAGCAGTACTTC.

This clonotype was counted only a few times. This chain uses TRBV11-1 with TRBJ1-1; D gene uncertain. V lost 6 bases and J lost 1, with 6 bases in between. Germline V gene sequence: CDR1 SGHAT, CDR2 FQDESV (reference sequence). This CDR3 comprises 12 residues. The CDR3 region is CASRVGNTEAFF. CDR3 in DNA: TGTGCCAGCAGGGTTGGGAACACTGAAGCTTTCTTT.